The 6 T cell receptor beta chains below come from one sample, sequenced in a study of T-cell memory formation after mild COVID-19. One entry per CDR3 protein results from TCRdb running MiXCR on the 5' RACE reads. The sample contains roughly 110,000 distinct CDR3 sequences, 9.5% to 15% of which appear only once. The source material was PBMCs or a T cell subset sorted from them (not recorded which). These receptors originate from an adult woman who had mild COVID-19 (a few samples of this study predate the infection). Cell type and time point are not known.

The rearrangement uses TRBV6-2 or TRBV6-3 and TRBJ1-5, with a weak D call TRBD1 (5 bases). Germline V gives CDR1 MNHEY, CDR2 SVGEGT. Trimming pared 2 bases from V and 1 base from J, leaving 6 bases between. The CDR3 extends over 14 amino acids. The CDR3 DNA is TGTGCCAGCAGTTACCAGGGAAGCAATCAGCCCCAGCATTTT. This sequence encodes CASSYQGSNQPQHF.

The rearrangement joins TRBV20-1 to TRBJ2-2; weak D call: TRBD2 (6 bases). CDR3 size: 15 residues. Germline CDR1 reads DFQATT; CDR2 reads SNEGSKA (reference sequence). Deletions cut 0 bases from V and 7 bases from J, with 15 bases between. The CDR3 reads CSARESGRIIGELFF. The DNA of the CDR3 is TGCAGTGCTAGAGAGTCGGGGAGGATTATCGGGGAGCTGTTTTTT.

The J gene is TRBJ2-2, the V gene TRBV19; the D is unclear. Germline values: CDR1 LNHDA, CDR2 SQIVND (reference sequence). Trimming pared 3 bases from V and 6 bases from J, leaving 8 bases between. The CDR3 contains 13 residues. CDR3 sequence: CASSIRWAGELFF. The CDR3 DNA reads TGTGCCAGTAGTATTCGGTGGGCCGGGGAGCTGTTTTTT.

This clonotype was recorded at least ten times. This chain uses TRBV19 with TRBJ2-3; TRBD2 aligns across 12 bases. Germline assignment: CDR1 LNHDA and CDR2 SQIVND (reference sequence). The CDR3 totals 15 residues. CDR3 DNA sequence: TGTGCTGTATATACTAGCGGGGGGTTGACAGATACGCAGTATTTT. Its translation is CAVYTSGGLTDTQYF.

The chain combines TRBV11-2 with TRBJ1-2; possible D gene TRBD1, 6 bases. CDR1 is SGHAT and CDR2 is FQNNGV in the germline V gene. Trimming took off 3 bases at V and 6 bases at J, with 11 bases between the two ends. CDR3 length equals 13 residues. CDR3 DNA sequence: TGTGCCAGCAGCTTTTCAACAGGGAATGGCTACACCTTC. Translated: CASSFSTGNGYTF.

This clonotype was detected a few times. Given the absence of the conserved phenylalanine or tryptophan at the CDR3 end, a read error is likely. No DNA is shown, since the ends of the CDR3 on it are uncertain; the CDR3 is the one TCRdb lists. This chain joins TRBV3-1 and TRBJ1-1; the table's D gene call, TRBD1, was not cross checked with the DNA. The CDR3 is 12 residues long, counting both termini. In germline, CDR1 is LGHDT, CDR2 YNNKEL (reference sequence). CDR3 region: CASSAPFPGPCR.